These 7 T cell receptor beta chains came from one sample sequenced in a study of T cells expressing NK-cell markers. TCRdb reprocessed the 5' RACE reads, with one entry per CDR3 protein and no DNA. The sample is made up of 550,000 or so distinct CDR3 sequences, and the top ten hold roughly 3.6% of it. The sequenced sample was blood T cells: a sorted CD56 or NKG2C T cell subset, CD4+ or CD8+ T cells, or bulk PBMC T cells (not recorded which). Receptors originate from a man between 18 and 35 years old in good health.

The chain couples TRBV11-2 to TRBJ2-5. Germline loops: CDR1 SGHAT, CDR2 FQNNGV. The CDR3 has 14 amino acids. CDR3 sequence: CASSLDGSIGTQYF.

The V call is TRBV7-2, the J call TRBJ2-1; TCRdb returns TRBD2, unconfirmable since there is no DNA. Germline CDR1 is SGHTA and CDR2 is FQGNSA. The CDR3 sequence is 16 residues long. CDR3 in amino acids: CASSLVAGGRHNEQFF.

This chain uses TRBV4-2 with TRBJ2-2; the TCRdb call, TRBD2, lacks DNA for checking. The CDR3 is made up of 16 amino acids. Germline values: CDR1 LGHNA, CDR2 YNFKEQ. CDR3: CASSQEQSGNTGELFF.

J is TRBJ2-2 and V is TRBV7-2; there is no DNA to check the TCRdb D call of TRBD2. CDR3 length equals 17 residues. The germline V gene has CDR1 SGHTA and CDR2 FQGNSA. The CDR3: CASSLATSGRLAGELFF.

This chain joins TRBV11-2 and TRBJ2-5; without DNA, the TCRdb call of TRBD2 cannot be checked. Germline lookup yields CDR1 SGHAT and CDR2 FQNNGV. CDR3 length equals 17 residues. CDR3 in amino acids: CASSLDLGREGRETQYF.

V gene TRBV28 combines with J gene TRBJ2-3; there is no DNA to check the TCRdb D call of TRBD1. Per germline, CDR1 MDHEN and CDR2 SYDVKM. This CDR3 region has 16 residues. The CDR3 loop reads CASSSPSLADTDTQYF.

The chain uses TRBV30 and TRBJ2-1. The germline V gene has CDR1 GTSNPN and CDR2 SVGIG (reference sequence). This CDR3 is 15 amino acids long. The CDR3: CAWSVGSSSYNEQFF.